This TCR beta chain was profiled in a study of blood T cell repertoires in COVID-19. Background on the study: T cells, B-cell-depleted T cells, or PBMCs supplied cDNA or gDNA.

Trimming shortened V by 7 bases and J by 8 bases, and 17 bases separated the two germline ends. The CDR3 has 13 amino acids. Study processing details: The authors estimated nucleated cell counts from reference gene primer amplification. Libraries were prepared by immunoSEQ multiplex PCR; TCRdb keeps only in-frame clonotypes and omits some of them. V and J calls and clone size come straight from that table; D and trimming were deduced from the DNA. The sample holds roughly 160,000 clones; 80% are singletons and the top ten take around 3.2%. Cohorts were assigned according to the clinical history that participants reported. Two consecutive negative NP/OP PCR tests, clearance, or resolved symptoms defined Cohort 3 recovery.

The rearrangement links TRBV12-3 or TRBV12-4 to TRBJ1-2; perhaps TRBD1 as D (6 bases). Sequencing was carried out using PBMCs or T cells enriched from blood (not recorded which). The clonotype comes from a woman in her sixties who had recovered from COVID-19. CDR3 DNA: TGTGCCAGCACCCTCGGGGGGCAGGTCGGCTACACCTTC. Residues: CASTLGGQVGYTF.